The 27 T cell receptor beta chains in this list originate from one sample, sequenced in a study of regulatory T cells in long-lasting Graves disease. Time point meaning: newly diagnosed GD, antithyroid drugs for less than 3 months. There was RNA extracted from PBMCs, and the TCR library was made from it. CDR3 regions were amplified by Arm-PCR using iRepertoire HTBI primers to build TCR beta libraries. TCRdb passed the multiplex PCR reads through MiXCR, listing each CDR3 protein once. The data contain around 330,000 distinct CDR3 sequences, approximately 20% of them singletons. Sequencing used peripheral blood mononuclear cells (PBMCs), obtained at new diagnosis, from a patient treated with antithyroid drugs. All receptors derive from a female donor with Graves disease.

This clonotype was seen at least ten times. V is TRBV12-3 or TRBV12-4 and J is TRBJ2-2; 10 nucleotides align to TRBD2. After removal of 6 bases from V and 1 base from J, the junction contained 11 bases not matched to a gene. This CDR3 is built from 18 residues. CDR3 loop: CASRPQKLAGGNTGELFF. The CDR3 coding sequence is TGTGCCAGCAGGCCCCAGAAGTTAGCGGGAGGGAACACCGGGGAGCTGTTTTTT.

The rearrangement uses TRBV9 and TRBJ2-1, with a possible D match to TRBD2 (6 bases). Between the trimmed V and J ends, which lost 0 bases and 4 bases, there was a span of 14 bases. The CDR3 runs 16 residues. The germline CDR1 and CDR2 sequences are SGDLS and YYNGEE. CDR3 region: CASSVESLARYNEQFF. The CDR3 coding sequence is TGTGCCAGCAGCGTAGAATCGCTAGCGCGGTACAATGAGCAGTTCTTC.

Ten or more counts support this clonotype. The rearrangement joins TRBV10-3 to TRBJ2-1; D ambiguous. Per the germline V gene, CDR1 is ENHRY and CDR2 is SYGVKD. The CDR3 is 12 residues long. Trimming took off 3 bases at V and 9 bases at J, with 9 bases between the two ends. The CDR3 spells CAISDYGPEQFF. The CDR3, as DNA: TGTGCCATCAGTGACTACGGACCTGAGCAGTTCTTC.

In the case of this clonotype: This may arise from a read error, as a much more abundant clone is one base away. This chain uses TRBV19 with TRBJ2-3; 8 bases match TRBD2. Germline V gives CDR1 LNHDA, CDR2 SQIVND (reference sequence). This CDR3 contains 15 residues. CDR3 region: CDSSPRGGFTDTQYF. The DNA of the CDR3 is TGTGACAGTAGTCCCCGGGGGGGATTCACAGATACGCAGTATTTT.

This clonotype was observed a few times. The chain combines TRBV19 with TRBJ2-7; maybe TRBD2 (6 bases). The germline gives CDR1 LNHDA, CDR2 SQIVND (reference sequence). The CDR3 is 14 amino acids. Trimming took 3 bases from V and 4 from J, leaving 13 bases between them. The CDR3 DNA follows: TGTGCCAGTAGTATTAAGGCTAGCGCTTACGAGCAGTACTTC. As protein: CASSIKASAYEQYF.

This clonotype was counted ten times or more. The chain combines TRBV9 with TRBJ1-1; perhaps TRBD1 as D (6 bases). The CDR3 has 14 residues. V was pared by 5 bases and J by 0 bases, with 11 bases between. From germline, CDR1 is SGDLS and CDR2 YYNGEE. This CDR3 reads CASSSDSLNTEAFF. CDR3 coding DNA: TGTGCCAGCAGTTCGGACAGCCTGAACACTGAAGCTTTCTTT. The full variable domain, with the rest looked up from reference TRBV9 and TRBJ1-1, is DSGVTQTPKHLITATGQRVTLRCSPRSGDLSVYWYQQSLDQGLQFLIQYYNGEERAKGNILERFSAQQFPDLHSELNLSSLELGDSALYFCASSSDSLNTEAFFGQGTRLTVV.

The gene calls are TRBV2 and TRBJ2-7, with 10 bases fitting TRBD2. The CDR3 totals 15 residues. Germline CDR1 SNHLY, CDR2 FYNNEI. With V trimmed by 6 bases and J by 0 bases, 5 bases remained unmatched. The CDR3 reads CASRWPSGSSYEQYF. As DNA, the CDR3 is TGTGCCAGCAGGTGGCCTAGCGGGAGCTCCTACGAGCAGTACTTC.

This clonotype was detected many times. This chain links TRBV7-9 with TRBJ2-3, with TRBD1 matching 7 bases. Unmatched junction bases numbered 16, after V lost 7 bases and J lost 3 bases. Germline V CDR1 and CDR2: SEHNR, FQNEAQ (reference sequence). This CDR3 has 17 residues. CDR3 amino acids: CASTSGLQGITTDTQYF. The DNA of the CDR3 is TGTGCCAGCACCTCGGGCCTACAGGGGATCACGACAGATACGCAGTATTTT.

This clonotype was counted many times. This CDR3 reads CASSPEAGEVWNEQFF. CDR3 DNA: TGTGCCAGCAGTCCCGAAGCGGGAGAGGTATGGAATGAGCAGTTCTTC. The V call is TRBV27, the J call TRBJ2-1; 8 bases match TRBD2. This CDR3 region has 16 residues. Trimming removed 5 bases from V and 7 bases from J; junction bases left unmatched: 13. Germline CDR1 reads MNHEY; CDR2 reads SMNVEV (reference sequence).

The chain employs TRBV11-2 and TRBJ2-1, with 12 nucleotides matching TRBD2. Per the germline V gene, CDR1 is SGHAT and CDR2 is FQNNGV. The CDR3 sequence is 17 residues long. V was pared by 0 bases and J by 2 bases, with 2 bases of the junction left unmatched. Here the CDR3 reads CASSLELAGGTYNEQFF. The CDR3, as DNA: TGTGCCAGCAGCTTAGAGCTAGCGGGAGGGACCTACAATGAGCAGTTCTTC.

This clonotype appeared many times. The chain combines TRBV10-2 with TRBJ2-7; D might be TRBD1 or TRBD2, each matching 5 bases. This CDR3 comprises 12 residues. Germline loops: CDR1 WSHSY, CDR2 SAAADI. With 8 bases removed from V and 3 bases from J, the gap between germline ends came to 11 bases. The CDR3 coding sequence is TGCGCCAGCCTGGGGGTGAACTACGAGCAGTACTTC. Its translation is CASLGVNYEQYF.

Only a few counts were recorded for this clonotype. The V and J genes are TRBV27 and TRBJ1-2, with TRBD1 matching over 8 bases. With 6 bases clipped from V and 2 bases from J, the junction kept 2 bases outside the gene matches. Looked up from germline, CDR1 is MNHEY and CDR2 is SMNVEV (reference sequence). CDR3 length equals 13 residues. CDR3 protein: CASRRDRNYGYTF. CDR3 in DNA: TGTGCCAGCAGACGGGACAGGAACTATGGCTACACCTTC.

This clonotype was counted a few times. The genes are TRBV10-1 and TRBJ2-3, with D perhaps TRBD1 (6 bases). V lost 6 bases and J 2 bases, leaving 18 bases between the germline ends. Germline V gene lookup returns CDR1 WNHNN and CDR2 SYGVQD (reference sequence). The CDR3 covers 16 residues. CDR3 DNA sequence: TGCGCCAGCAGCGAGAACAGGGCGAAGGACACAGATACGCAGTATTTT. This encodes CASSENRAKDTDTQYF.

A note on this clonotype: This may come from a read error, since a much larger clone is one base off. This chain joins TRBV10-3 and TRBJ2-1, with 10 bases matching TRBD2. There are 17 residues in the CDR3. The ends lost 3 bases at V and 10 bases at J; junction bases unmatched: 15. Germline V lookup: CDR1 ENHRY, CDR2 SYGVKD. CDR3 bases: TGTGCCATCAGTGATTTCCTTCTAGCGGGAGTAAACTACGAGCAGTTCTTC. It yields the protein CAISDFLLAGVNYEQFF.

CDR3 amino acids: CASTSGPSNQPQHF. DNA for the CDR3: TGTGCCAGCACCTCCGGCCCTAGCAATCAGCCCCAGCATTTT. The genes are TRBV7-9 and TRBJ1-5, with D unresolved. Germline CDR1 and CDR2: SEHNR and FQNEAQ (reference sequence). Trimming removed 7 bases at V and 0 bases at J, with 10 bases between. CDR3 length: 14 amino acids.

J is TRBJ2-2 and V is TRBV5-4, with unresolved D. V was shortened by 0 bases and J by 6 bases, with 9 bases between the two germline ends. The CDR3 runs to 14 residues. CDR1 SGHNT and CDR2 YYREEE come from the germline V gene (reference sequence). CDR3 sequence (DNA): TGTGCCAGCAGCTTGGCGCTGCAGTCCGGGGAGCTGTTTTTT. Amino acid sequence: CASSLALQSGELFF.

This clonotype was found many times. This chain links TRBV12-3 or TRBV12-4 with TRBJ2-7; TRBD1 is a possible D gene (6 bases). The CDR3 sequence is 13 residues long. Trimming pared 5 bases from V and 4 bases from J, leaving 12 bases between. CDR3 in amino acids: CASSRQADYEQYF. The CDR3 DNA reads as TGTGCCAGCAGTCGACAGGCGGATTACGAGCAGTACTTC.

The sample holds many counts of this clonotype. The V gene is TRBV12-3 or TRBV12-4, the J gene TRBJ2-7, with TRBD2 matching 11 bases. The CDR3 is made up of 14 amino acids. The ends lost 6 bases at V and 2 bases at J; junction bases unmatched: 3. The CDR3 DNA sequence: TGTGCCAGCAGGGAGGGACTAGCGGCCTACGAGCAGTACTTC. Translating gives CASREGLAAYEQYF.

This chain links TRBV27 with TRBJ2-5; the match to TRBD2 covers 16 bases. Germline assignment: CDR1 MNHEY and CDR2 SMNVEV (reference sequence). CDR3 length: 17 residues. V lost 3 bases to trimming and J lost 3 bases; unmatched junction nucleotides: 4. Written as DNA, the CDR3 is TGTGCCAGCAGTTTTCTGGGACTAGCGGGGGGGGAAGAGACCCAGTACTTC. It specifies CASSFLGLAGGEETQYF.

Concerning this clonotype: This may stem from a read error, because a much larger clone lies one nucleotide away. The CDR3 does not end in the conserved phenylalanine or tryptophan, so this is likely a read error. V usage is TRBV20-1 and J usage is TRBJ2-1; unclear D gene. This CDR3 spans 12 amino acids. V was pared by 0 bases and J by 13 bases, with 13 bases between. Germline-derived CDR1 and CDR2 are DFQATT and SNEGSKA (reference sequence). The CDR3 sequence: CSARDTAPAQFL. CDR3 DNA sequence: TGCAGTGCTAGAGATACAGCTCCCGCTCAGTTCTTG.

This clonotype was seen more than once but under ten times. A single base separates this from a much larger clone, so it may be a read error. The chain couples TRBV2 to TRBJ1-1, with D tentatively TRBD1 (5 bases). Germline loops: CDR1 SNHLY, CDR2 FYNNEI. There are 12 residues in the CDR3. The V end lost 11 bases, the J end lost 3 bases, and 13 bases lay between the germline ends. For the CDR3, the DNA is TGTGCCGCGATGGGGGAGGACACTGAAGCTTTCTTT. Translating gives CAAMGEDTEAFF.

This clonotype was seen at least ten times. This sequence joins TRBV7-9 and TRBJ1-1, with unresolved D. The germline gives CDR1 SEHNR, CDR2 FQNEAQ (reference sequence). The CDR3 runs to 12 residues. V shed 1 base and J shed 7 bases, with 7 bases lying between them. The CDR3 sequence: CASSLVGGEAFF. The DNA for the CDR3 is TGTGCCAGCAGCTTAGTGGGCGGTGAAGCTTTCTTT.

The genes are TRBV6-1 and TRBJ2-1; no reliable D call. In germline, CDR1 is MNHNS, CDR2 SASEGT. The germline V and J ends were trimmed by 7 bases and 8 bases, with 9 bases remaining between them. CDR3 size: 11 residues. CDR3 sequence (DNA): TGTGCCAGCAAAGAGAGCGATGAGCAGTTCTTC. Protein sequence: CASKESDEQFF.

This clonotype has ten or more counts. The V gene is TRBV19, the J gene TRBJ2-7, with TRBD2 identical over 8 bases. The V gene's germline CDR1 is LNHDA and CDR2 SQIVND (reference sequence). V lost 3 bases, J lost 3 bases, and 4 bases stayed unmatched. The CDR3 is made up of 14 amino acids. CDR3 amino acids: CASSISTSGYEQYF. The CDR3 DNA is TGTGCCAGTAGTATCTCTACTAGCGGCTACGAGCAGTACTTC. Together with reference TRBV19 and TRBJ2-7, the CDR3 gives the full variable domain: DGGITQSPKYLFRKEGQNVTLSCEQNLNHDAMYWYRQDPGQGLRLIYYSQIVNDFQKGDIAEGYSVSREKKESFPLTVTSAQKNPTAFYLCASSISTSGYEQYFGPGTRLTVT.

This clonotype was observed many times. The V and J genes are TRBV5-1 and TRBJ2-3; 11 bases are shared with TRBD1. The trim removed 1 base at V and 5 bases at J, leaving 3 bases unmatched. This CDR3 region has 15 residues. Germline assignment: CDR1 SGHRS and CDR2 YFSETQ. The CDR3 spells CASSLWTGGKDTQYF. In DNA form, the CDR3 reads TGCGCCAGCAGCTTGTGGACAGGGGGCAAAGATACGCAGTATTTT.

This clonotype was seen at least ten times. The J gene is TRBJ1-6, the V gene TRBV10-3; perhaps TRBD1 as D (6 bases). From germline, CDR1 is ENHRY and CDR2 SYGVKD. This CDR3 has 17 amino acids. The V end lost 3 bases, the J end lost 0 bases, and 12 bases lay between the germline ends. CDR3 in amino acids: CAISEEGGRSYNSPLHF. DNA of the CDR3: TGTGCCATCAGTGAAGAGGGGGGGCGCTCCTATAATTCACCCCTCCACTTT.

This clonotype was seen at least ten times. This chain connects TRBV19 to TRBJ1-3; no clear D. V lost 5 bases, J lost 0 bases, and 8 bases lay in between. Germline-derived CDR1 and CDR2 are LNHDA and SQIVND (reference sequence). This CDR3 is built from 14 residues. CDR3 sequence: CASSLGHSGNTIYF. CDR3 bases: TGTGCCAGTAGTTTAGGGCACTCTGGAAACACCATATATTTT. Combining the CDR3 with reference TRBV19 and TRBJ1-3 gives the whole variable domain DGGITQSPKYLFRKEGQNVTLSCEQNLNHDAMYWYRQDPGQGLRLIYYSQIVNDFQKGDIAEGYSVSREKKESFPLTVTSAQKNPTAFYLCASSLGHSGNTIYFGEGSWLTVV.